Listed here is a single T cell receptor beta chain. A marrow graft followed busulfan-fludarabine conditioning, with cyclophosphamide on days +3 and +4. This sample stems from a study of T cells after posttransplantation cyclophosphamide. Clones were read by immunoSEQ multiplex PCR, and TCRdb kept only the in-frame ones, dropping some. The sample includes 7,500 to 10,000 clones, roughly 80% of them seen just once. Per the germline V gene, CDR1 is SGHKS and CDR2 is YYEKEE (reference sequence). V lost 4 bases, J lost 5 bases, and 5 bases stayed unmatched. The CDR3 has 13 amino acids. This receptor was taken from a female patient aged 35 to 55 who received an allogeneic stem cell transplant from a related donor, was CMV-positive, and had no GVHD. Some T cells may be provided by the graft donor. The sample was PBMCs, taken approximately 2,000 days after a stem cell transplant with posttransplant cyclophosphamide. The V call is TRBV5-5, the J call TRBJ2-7, with 8 bases fitting TRBD2. CDR3 loop: CASSRSGGDEQYF. CDR3 sequence (DNA): TGTGCCAGCAGCAGGAGCGGGGGAGACGAGCAGTACTTC.